These T cell receptor beta chains were read from a single sample in a study of blood T cell repertoires in COVID-19. The repertoire was sequenced with immunoSEQ multiplex PCR; TCRdb's copy has only in-frame clones and lacks some. The table records hundreds of thousands of clones, 90% of them present only once. Sequencing was performed on PBMCs or T cells enriched from blood (not recorded which). The receptors here all came from a woman younger than 35 with acute COVID-19. Each CDR3 is given with its conserved first and last residue. The D gene is left open where the match is weak. Some rows mark clone size as missing; the rest say once, few, many or name a class of expanded clone.

length: 12; size: once; J: TRBJ2-3; V: TRBV5-1; D: .; CDR3: CASTRGGDTQYF; DNA: TGCGCCAGCACCCGTGGCGGAGATACGCAGTATTTT
length: 17; size: .; J: TRBJ2-3; V: TRBV27; D: .; CDR3: CASSFLSPGVSTDTQYF; DNA: TGTGCCAGCAGTTTCCTGTCGCCGGGAGTGAGCACAGATACGCAGTATTTT
length: 14; size: .; J: TRBJ2-2; V: TRBV24-1; D: .; CDR3: CATSDFGISGELFF; DNA: TGTGCCACCAGTGATTTTGGCATTTCCGGGGAGCTGTTTTTT
length: 15; size: .; J: TRBJ2-7; V: TRBV28; D: TRBD1; CDR3: CASSSPGQGFGRAHF; DNA: TGTGCCAGCAGTTCACCGGGACAGGGGTTCGGACGGGCCCACTTC
length: 14; size: .; J: TRBJ2-2; V: TRBV28; D: TRBD2; CDR3: CASTQRENTGELFF; DNA: TGTGCCAGCACACAGCGGGAGAACACCGGGGAGCTGTTTTTT
length: 15; size: .; J: TRBJ2-3; V: TRBV29-1; D: TRBD1; CDR3: CSVNRDRGGADTQYF; DNA: TGCAGCGTCAACCGGGACAGGGGTGGTGCAGATACGCAGTATTTT
length: 14; size: .; J: TRBJ1-5; V: TRBV4-3; D: .; CDR3: CASSQVEGGQPQHF; DNA: TGCGCCAGCAGCCAAGTTGAGGGCGGTCAGCCCCAGCATTTT
length: 19; size: .; J: TRBJ2-2; V: TRBV11-3; D: .; CDR3: CASSSPPGSPGVDTGELFF; DNA: TGTGCCAGCAGCTCCCCGCCCGGGTCTCCGGGGGTTGACACCGGGGAGCTGTTTTTT
length: 16; size: .; J: TRBJ2-3; V: TRBV7-9; D: TRBD1; CDR3: CASSLARTGDTDTQYF; DNA: TGTGCCAGCAGCTTAGCAAGGACAGGTGATACAGATACGCAGTATTTT
length: 14; size: once; J: TRBJ2-2; V: TRBV25-1; D: .; CDR3: CASSDGEITGELFF; DNA: TGTGCCAGCAGTGATGGGGAGATCACCGGGGAGCTGTTTTTT
length: 14; size: .; J: TRBJ1-6; V: TRBV4-2; D: .; CDR3: CASSYATENSPLHF; DNA: TGTGCCAGCAGCTACGCCACAGAAAATTCACCCCTCCACTTT
length: 13; size: .; J: TRBJ2-1; V: TRBV7-3; D: .; CDR3: CASSRGKNNEQFF; DNA: TGTGCCAGCAGCCGCGGGAAAAACAATGAGCAGTTCTTC
length: 14; size: .; J: TRBJ2-1; V: TRBV28; D: TRBD2; CDR3: CASSLAGGGNEQFF; DNA: TGTGCCAGCAGTTTAGCGGGGGGCGGGAATGAGCAGTTCTTC
length: 15; size: .; J: TRBJ2-7; V: TRBV27; D: TRBD2; CDR3: CASTTRAGRAYEQYF; DNA: TGTGCCAGCACCACGCGGGCAGGGAGGGCCTACGAGCAGTACTTC
length: 16; size: few; J: TRBJ2-1; V: TRBV6-4; D: .; CDR3: CASSDLGGGTYNEQFF; DNA: TGTGCCAGCAGTGACCTTGGTGGGGGCACCTACAATGAGCAGTTCTTC
length: 12; size: once; J: TRBJ1-1; V: TRBV29-1; D: .; CDR3: CSVEGQGTEAFF; DNA: TGCAGCGTTGAAGGGCAGGGCACTGAAGCTTTCTTT
length: 11; size: .; J: TRBJ1-2; V: TRBV29-1; D: .; CDR3: CSAGREGGYTF; DNA: TGCAGCGCCGGCAGGGAGGGTGGCTACACCTTC
length: 16; size: .; J: TRBJ2-3; V: TRBV7-9; D: TRBD1; CDR3: CASSLPRQGLTDTQYF; DNA: TGTGCCAGCAGCTTACCGAGACAGGGGTTAACAGATACGCAGTATTTT
length: 13; size: .; J: TRBJ1-2; V: TRBV3-1/TRBV3-2; D: TRBD1; CDR3: CASSNRQGYGYTF; DNA: TGTGCCAGCAGTAATAGACAGGGCTATGGCTACACCTTC
length: 13; size: .; J: TRBJ2-3; V: TRBV11-2; D: .; CDR3: CASSLDIEDTQYF; DNA: TGTGCCAGCAGCTTAGATATAGAAGATACGCAGTATTTT
length: 15; size: .; J: TRBJ1-2; V: TRBV28; D: .; CDR3: CASHFGGALGYGYTF; DNA: TGTGCCAGTCACTTTGGAGGGGCCCTGGGCTATGGCTACACCTTC
length: 14; size: .; J: TRBJ1-4; V: TRBV5-5; D: .; CDR3: CASSSGPGEEKLFF; DNA: TGTGCCAGCAGCTCGGGCCCGGGAGAGGAAAAACTGTTTTTT
length: 18; size: .; J: TRBJ1-3; V: TRBV4-2; D: TRBD1; CDR3: CASSQPRTGSVSGNTIYF; DNA: TGTGCCAGCAGCCAACCCCGGACAGGTAGTGTCTCTGGAAACACCATATATTTT